This T cell receptor (beta chain) emerged from a study of glioma-infiltrating T cells after dendritic cell vaccination. Points from the study as a whole: The cohort had few patients with full blood and tumor sets.

Per the germline V gene, CDR1 is GTSNPN and CDR2 is SVGIG (reference sequence). The V segment lost 2 bases and the J segment 2 bases; nucleotides outside the gene matches: 6. This CDR3 spans 14 amino acids. Comment on this clone: The antigen remains undetermined.

Time point denoted: after dendritic cell vaccination, including at tumor progression/relapse. Sequencing was performed with immunoSEQ multiplex PCR; in TCRdb, only in-frame clones are kept and a portion is missing. This table has 80,000 to 100,000 clones, 75% to 90% appearing once. The sequencing here drew on blood, taken after dendritic cell vaccination. V usage is TRBV30 and J usage is TRBJ2-7, with 7 bases lining up with TRBD2. The receptor was isolated from a human donor with glioblastoma. The CDR3 nucleotides are TGTGCCTGGAGTTGGGGGGGGAAGACCTACGAGCAGTACTTC. Encoded protein: CAWSWGGKTYEQYF.